Shown below are 32 T cell receptor beta chains from a single sample sequenced in a study of blood T cells in healthy people across ages. Primers used in a second PCR of about 7 to 12 cycles were a sample-barcoded 5' primer and a J-beta primer mix. TCRdb re-called the 5' RACE reads with MiXCR, one entry per CDR3 protein. The top ten clones hold about 4% of a sample with some 1,500,000 distinct CDR3 sequences, under 55% of them seen once. Sequences were obtained from blood. All receptors come from a woman aged 18-35 years in good health.

A remark on this clonotype: This may stem from a read error, because a much larger clone lies one nucleotide away. CDR3 loop: CASNRRHSHEQYF. The CDR3 DNA reads TGTGCCAGCAACCGTCGACATTCCCACGAGCAGTACTTC. This chain uses TRBV7-2 with TRBJ2-7, with D unclear. The CDR3 contains 13 residues. V lost 7 bases, J lost 5 bases, and 15 bases lay in between. The germline V gene has CDR1 SGHTA and CDR2 FQGNSA.

This clonotype was seen more than once but under ten times. This chain joins TRBV29-1 and TRBJ1-2, with D unresolved. Germline CDR1 reads SQVTM; CDR2 reads ANQGSEA. Between the trimmed V and J ends, which lost 3 bases and 3 bases, there was a span of 14 bases. The CDR3 spans 14 residues. In nucleotides, the CDR3 is TGCAGCGTTGATAACCGGGTGGGAGACTATGGCTACACCTTC. Protein: CSVDNRVGDYGYTF.

The J gene is TRBJ2-3, the V gene TRBV7-9, with 8 bases aligning to TRBD2. This CDR3 region has 16 residues. J lost 0 bases, V lost 5 bases, and 7 bases had no gene match. In germline, CDR1 is SEHNR, CDR2 FQNEAQ (reference sequence). CDR3 residues: CASSPVAGTSTDTQYF. DNA for the CDR3: TGTGCCAGCAGCCCGGTAGCGGGAACAAGCACAGATACGCAGTATTTT.

The rearrangement links TRBV27 to TRBJ2-5; no clear D. The closer fit of TRBJ2-7 to the DNA end suggests the J call may be wrong. CDR1 and CDR2 from the germline V gene are MNHEY and SMNVEV (reference sequence). This CDR3 is 14 amino acids long. CDR3 protein: CASSFADTTYEQYF. The CDR3 coding sequence is TGTGCCAGCAGTTTTGCCGATACCACCTACGAGCAGTACTTC.

The chain has TRBV21-1 and TRBJ2-1. TRBV21-1 is designated a pseudogene. The CDR3 length is 16 residues. CDR3 amino acids: CASSKALSFGLSEQFF. The CDR3, as DNA: TGTGCCAGCAGCAAAGCGCTAAGTTTCGGCCTCAGCGAGCAGTTCTTC.

The V call is TRBV29-1, the J call TRBJ2-7, with 9 bases lining up with TRBD1. The trim removed 5 bases at V and 7 bases at J, leaving 12 bases unmatched. CDR1 and CDR2 (germline): SQVTM, ANQGSEA. The CDR3 spans 14 residues. CDR3 region: CSVNRDRAYNEQYF. The DNA for the CDR3 is TGCAGCGTTAACCGGGACAGGGCCTACAATGAGCAGTACTTC.

This clonotype has at least ten counts. The chain carries TRBV12-3 or TRBV12-4 and TRBJ2-7, with TRBD1 as a possible D gene (5 bases). V was trimmed by 2 bases and J by 4 bases, leaving 12 bases between them. The CDR3 is 14 amino acids. CDR3 in amino acids: CASSLSGSGYEQYF. Here the CDR3 DNA reads TGTGCCAGCAGTTTATCCGGGTCAGGGTACGAGCAGTACTTC.

The chain combines TRBV6-1 with TRBJ1-2; the D is unclear. The V end was cut by 8 bases, the J end by 1 base, with 17 bases between. This CDR3 comprises 15 residues. Germline values: CDR1 MNHNS, CDR2 SASEGT. The CDR3, as DNA: TGTGCCAGCGACGCCCCGTTTGGGGTTAACTATGGCTACACCTTC. Protein sequence: CASDAPFGVNYGYTF.

The rearrangement uses TRBV20-1 and TRBJ1-5; D remains ambiguous. Germline V gene lookup returns CDR1 DFQATT and CDR2 SNEGSKA (reference sequence). Trimming removed 0 bases at V and 2 bases at J, with 8 bases between. The CDR3 totals 14 residues. CDR3 amino acids: CSARDDSGNQPQHF. The CDR3 DNA reads as TGCAGTGCTAGAGATGATTCGGGCAATCAGCCCCAGCATTTT.

This clonotype appeared once. The chain carries TRBV6-6 and TRBJ2-1; TRBD1 matches at 7 bases. Germline assignment: CDR1 MNHNY and CDR2 SVGAGI (reference sequence). The CDR3 sequence is 17 residues long. Trimming removed 5 bases from V and 2 bases from J; junction bases left unmatched: 12. CDR3 residues: CASSIYIKTGPYNEQFF. DNA for the CDR3: TGTGCCAGCAGTATATATATAAAGACAGGGCCCTACAATGAGCAGTTCTTC.

The V and J genes are TRBV20-1 and TRBJ2-1, with 9 nucleotides matching TRBD2. With V trimmed by 0 bases and J by 2 bases, 8 bases remained unmatched. Germline loops: CDR1 DFQATT, CDR2 SNEGSKA (reference sequence). This CDR3 is 17 amino acids long. The CDR3 DNA reads as TGCAGTGCTAGAGATCGTAGCGGGAGTTTCACCTACAATGAGCAGTTCTTC. It codes for CSARDRSGSFTYNEQFF.

The chain joins TRBV7-9 to TRBJ1-5; a weak D match, TRBD1 (6 bases). Germline V gene sequence: CDR1 SEHNR, CDR2 FQNEAQ (reference sequence). V was trimmed by 5 bases and J by 3 bases, leaving 11 bases between them. The CDR3 consists of 14 residues. The CDR3 region is CASSIGQINQPQHF. DNA for the CDR3: TGTGCCAGCAGCATTGGACAGATCAATCAGCCCCAGCATTTT.

This clonotype was observed once. The V call is TRBV13, the J call TRBJ2-3; 10 nucleotides line up with TRBD2. CDR1 is PRHDT and CDR2 is FYEKMQ in the germline V gene (reference sequence). V shed 7 bases and J 2 bases; nucleotides not matched to a gene: 3. The CDR3 contains 14 residues. As DNA, the CDR3 is TGTGCCAGCAATAGCGGGGGGATCACAGATACGCAGTATTTT. Its translation: CASNSGGITDTQYF.

The table lists this clonotype with a few counts. The J gene is TRBJ1-2, the V gene TRBV6-1, with D maybe TRBD1 (5 bases). The CDR3 totals 13 residues. Deletions cut 7 bases from V and 4 bases from J, with 13 bases between. Germline V gene lookup returns CDR1 MNHNS and CDR2 SASEGT. The CDR3 DNA is TGTGCCAGCACCCCCCGAGGGGTCTATGGCTACACCTTC. Translation gives CASTPRGVYGYTF.

In its sample, this clonotype was seen a few times. The rearrangement links TRBV7-3 to TRBJ2-3; 8 nucleotides line up with TRBD2. The V gene end was trimmed by 1 base and the J gene end by 0 bases; junction bases not matched to a gene: 6. Germline loops: CDR1 SGHTA, CDR2 FQGTGA. The CDR3 has 17 amino acids. The CDR3 here is CASSLSFSGSSTDTQYF. The CDR3 bases are TGTGCCAGCAGCTTAAGCTTCAGCGGGAGTAGCACAGATACGCAGTATTTT.

This clonotype was observed a few times. This rearrangement joins TRBV28 to TRBJ2-3; D possibly corresponds to TRBD2 (5 bases). The germline CDR1 and CDR2 sequences are MDHEN and SYDVKM. Between the trimmed V and J ends, which lost 6 bases and 4 bases, there was a span of 17 bases. The CDR3 spans 15 residues. This chain's CDR3 is CASSLLLGSSDTQYF. The DNA of the CDR3 is TGTGCCAGCAGCCTTCTACTAGGAAGTTCAGATACGCAGTATTTT.

The chain links TRBV7-9 to TRBJ2-7; 9 bases map to TRBD1. V was clipped by 3 bases and J by 4 bases; unmatched bases: 13. Germline lookup yields CDR1 SEHNR and CDR2 FQNEAQ (reference sequence). This CDR3 region has 17 residues. In DNA form, the CDR3 reads TGTGCCAGCAGCTTTCCTCCTTCGGGACAGGGTTCGTACGAGCAGTACTTC. Its protein product is CASSFPPSGQGSYEQYF.

This clonotype was counted between two and nine times. The CDR3 loop reads CASSQVPGAGVETQYF. DNA for the CDR3: TGTGCCAGCAGCCAAGTTCCTGGGGCGGGGGTAGAGACCCAGTACTTC. J is TRBJ2-5 and V is TRBV7-2; 7 nucleotides agree with TRBD2. The CDR3 sequence is 16 residues long. V lost 5 bases and J lost 4; bases outside the gene matches: 13. Germline V gives CDR1 SGHTA, CDR2 FQGNSA. Together with reference TRBV7-2 and TRBJ2-5, the CDR3 gives the full variable domain: GAGVSQSPSNKVTEKGKDVELRCDPISGHTALYWYRQSLGQGLEFLIYFQGNSAPDKSGLPSDRFSAERTGGSVSTLTIQRTQQEDSAVYLCASSQVPGAGVETQYFGPGTRLLVL.

This clonotype was counted ten times or more. The chain combines TRBV29-1 with TRBJ2-7; TRBD2 aligns across 13 bases. The CDR3 consists of 14 residues. V dropped 6 bases and J dropped 6; count of bases not matched to a gene: 8. Germline V lookup: CDR1 SQVTM, CDR2 ANQGSEA. CDR3 nucleotides: TGCAGCGTCGATGGACTAGCGGGAGTAAGCGAGCAGTACTTC. This encodes CSVDGLAGVSEQYF.

The chain carries TRBV20-1 and TRBJ2-4, with 7 positions matching TRBD1. The assigned J gene may be wrong: the sequence end matches TRBJ2-7 better. This CDR3 is 13 amino acids long. Looked up from germline, CDR1 is DFQATT and CDR2 is SNEGSKA (reference sequence). The CDR3 spells CSARDDREYEQYF. The CDR3 region has the DNA TGCAGTGCTAGAGACGACAGGGAGTACGAGCAGTACTTC.

Of note for this clonotype: An end of the junction differs from the germline gene, which may be a read error. The chain is built from TRBV20-1 and TRBJ2-4; D is possibly TRBD2 (6 bases). The J call may be faulty, since TRBJ2-7 better matches the DNA end. CDR3 size: 12 residues. Germline loops: CDR1 DFQATT, CDR2 SNEGSKA (reference sequence). The DNA of the CDR3 is TGCAGTACTAGACTAGATGCCTACGAGCAGTACTTC. Translated: CSTRLDAYEQYF.

This chain uses TRBV20-1 with TRBJ1-1; D remains ambiguous. V lost 0 bases and J lost 0, with 8 bases in between. This CDR3 spans 14 amino acids. Looked up from germline, CDR1 is DFQATT and CDR2 is SNEGSKA (reference sequence). In DNA, the CDR3 is TGCAGTGCTAGAGAGGCAGCTATGAACACTGAAGCTTTCTTT. Translated, it gives CSAREAAMNTEAFF.

The gene calls are TRBV9 and TRBJ2-7; D remains unclear. V lost 7 bases and J lost 3, with 17 bases in between. Germline values: CDR1 SGDLS, CDR2 YYNGEE. The CDR3 loop spans 14 amino acids. The CDR3 here is CASSPPGVDYEQYF. In nucleotides, the CDR3 is TGTGCCAGCTCCCCCCCAGGAGTAGACTACGAGCAGTACTTC.

The rearrangement uses TRBV12-3 or TRBV12-4 and TRBJ2-3; D uncertain. V lost 3 bases, J lost 2 bases, and 9 bases lay in between. The CDR3 spans 14 residues. The CDR3 DNA reads TGTGCCAGCAGTTTCCTAGGAAACACAGATACGCAGTATTTT. As protein: CASSFLGNTDTQYF.

This clonotype was seen more than once but under ten times. The rearrangement links TRBV19 to TRBJ1-6; the D gene is possibly TRBD1 (5 bases). There are 13 residues in the CDR3. The V end lost 5 bases, the J end lost 9 bases, and 11 bases lay between the germline ends. Germline loops: CDR1 LNHDA, CDR2 SQIVND (reference sequence). The CDR3 DNA follows: TGTGCCAGTAGTGGGGGTAATCGTTCACCCCTCCACTTT. The encoded protein is CASSGGNRSPLHF.

Only a few counts were recorded for this clonotype. The chain joins TRBV12-3 or TRBV12-4 to TRBJ2-7; D remains ambiguous. The CDR3 is 15 amino acids. Trimming pared 3 bases from V and 0 bases from J, leaving 12 bases between. This chain's CDR3 is CASSFPGRSSYEQYF. CDR3 bases: TGTGCCAGCAGTTTTCCCGGTAGGAGCTCCTACGAGCAGTACTTC.

This clonotype was counted many times. V gene TRBV3-1 combines with J gene TRBJ1-2; weak D call: TRBD1 (5 bases). The CDR3 length is 16 residues. CDR1 is LGHDT, CDR2 YNNKEL, per germline (reference sequence). The V end was cut by 3 bases, the J end by 0 bases, with 14 bases between. DNA for the CDR3: TGTGCCAGCAGCCAGCATGGGACGGGAGCTAACTATGGCTACACCTTC. Translation gives CASSQHGTGANYGYTF.

This clonotype came up many times. The chain recombines TRBV29-1 with TRBJ1-5; TRBD1 aligns across 10 bases. Trimming at V came to 5 bases and at J to 5 bases, leaving 6 bases not matched to a gene. Germline V lookup: CDR1 SQVTM, CDR2 ANQGSEA. This CDR3 has 14 amino acids. The CDR3 bases are TGCAGCGTTTCGTCCGGGACAGGGGATCAGCCCCAGCATTTT. Encoded protein: CSVSSGTGDQPQHF. The variable domain in full, with the rest retrieved from reference TRBV29-1 and TRBJ1-5, is SAVISQKPSRDICQRGTSLTIQCQVDSQVTMMFWYRQQPGQSLTLIATANQGSEATYESGFVIDKFPISRPNLTFSTLTVSNMSPEDSSIYLCSVSSGTGDQPQHFGDGTRLSIL.

The genes are TRBV7-9 and TRBJ1-1; 7 bases map to TRBD1. The length of the CDR3 is 15 residues. J was trimmed by 3 bases and V by 5 bases; bases with no gene match: 9. CDR1 is SEHNR and CDR2 is FQNEAQ in the germline V gene (reference sequence). CDR3 DNA sequence: TGTGCCAGCAGCACCAGACAGGGATGGGACACTGAAGCTTTCTTT. Residues: CASSTRQGWDTEAFF.

As to this clonotype: An end of the junction differs from the germline gene, which may be a read error. The V gene is TRBV20-1, the J gene TRBJ2-2; 7 bases fit TRBD2. In germline, CDR1 is DFQATT, CDR2 SNEGSKA (reference sequence). CDR3 size: 16 residues. CDR3 sequence (DNA): TGCAGTACTAGAGATCAACGGGGGAGGGCTACCGGGGAGCTGTTTTTT. It is translated as CSTRDQRGRATGELFF.

A remark on this clonotype: The germline gene is not matched at one end of the junction; a read error may be the cause. The chain is built from TRBV29-1 and TRBJ1-5, with 8 bases fitting TRBD1. The CDR3 totals 12 residues. The germline V gene encodes CDR1 SQVTM and CDR2 ANQGSEA. The CDR3 DNA follows: TGCAGCGTCCAGGGGGCCAATCAGCCCCTGCATTTT. Translation: CSVQGANQPLHF. Full variable domain (remainder filled in from reference TRBV29-1 and TRBJ1-5): SAVISQKPSRDICQRGTSLTIQCQVDSQVTMMFWYRQQPGQSLTLIATANQGSEATYESGFVIDKFPISRPNLTFSTLTVSNMSPEDSSIYLCSVQGANQPLHFGDGTRLSIL.

The chain couples TRBV7-9 to TRBJ1-2, with D tentatively TRBD1 (6 bases). Germline CDR1 and CDR2: SEHNR and FQNEAQ (reference sequence). V was cut by 7 bases and J by 5 bases, with 29 bases left in between. The CDR3 extends over 18 amino acids. The CDR3 DNA reads as TGTGCCAGCAACTCAGCGGGGGGCCTGAGGCTAGGAGTATATGGCTACACCTTC. Translating it yields CASNSAGGLRLGVYGYTF.